This is a list of T cell receptor beta chains from one sample in a study of Graves' ophthalmopathy and Graves' hyperthyroidism. TCRdb analysed the multiplex PCR reads with MiXCR anew, one entry per CDR3 protein. The sample has about 620,000 distinct CDR3 sequences; about a fifth are singletons. Material: peripheral blood. These receptors all come from a woman younger than 30 with stable Graves' hyperthyroidism. Some clones in this sample may be carry-over from other donors' samples. CDR3s include the opening cysteine and the closing phenylalanine or tryptophan. The order of the fields is D gene, V gene, J gene, clone size, CDR3 DNA, CDR3 protein. A D gene is named only where the DNA matches it firmly. Part of the rows lack a size; the others show once, few, many or a class for expanded clones.

TRBD1,TRBV6-1,TRBJ2-2,-,TGTGCCAGCAGTCCCAGGGGGCGGATAACCGGGGAGCTGTTTTTT,CASSPRGRITGELFF
TRBD1,TRBV19,TRBJ1-2,-,TGTGCCAGTCAAGGACAGGACTATGGCTACACCTTC,CASQGQDYGYTF
-,TRBV12-3/TRBV12-4,TRBJ1-2,many,TGTGCCAGCAGCCCACTCCCTACCGACAAGAACTATGGCTACACCTTC,CASSPLPTDKNYGYTF
-,TRBV6-5,TRBJ1-6,-,TGTGCCAGCAGTTACTCCTATAATTCACCCCTCCACTTT,CASSYSYNSPLHF
-,TRBV18,TRBJ1-5,-,TGTGCCAGCTCACCGTCGGGGGGACTGACAAATCAGCCCCAGCATTTT,CASSPSGGLTNQPQHF
-,TRBV5-1,TRBJ1-1,-,TGCGCCAGCAGCATTGGACTGGGAGGTGGCACTGAAGCTTTCTTT,CASSIGLGGGTEAFF
TRBD1,TRBV6-5,TRBJ2-5,-,TGTGCCAGCAGTTATATGTCACAGGGGGGGACCCAGTACTTC,CASSYMSQGGTQYF
-,TRBV19,TRBJ1-2,many,TGTGCCAGTAGTATCAACAGGGTTGGCTACACCTTC,CASSINRVGYTF
TRBD1,TRBV6-1,TRBJ1-5,-,TGTGCCAGCAATAGCAGGGGGCTAAAGCCCCAGCATTTT,CASNSRGLKPQHF
TRBD1,TRBV6-1,TRBJ2-7,many,TGTGCCAGCATCGTCGACAGGGTAGTAACCTACGAGCAGTACTTC,CASIVDRVVTYEQYF
TRBD1,TRBV6-1,TRBJ2-7,many,TGTGCCATAAGGGGGCTATCCTACGAGCAGTACTTC,CAIRGLSYEQYF
-,TRBV27,TRBJ1-2,many,TGTGCCAGCAGTCCCTTCACAGGGCCTAACTATGGCTACACCTTC,CASSPFTGPNYGYTF
TRBD1,TRBV6-1,TRBJ1-2,many,TGTGCCAGCAGTCATCCGACCGGGACAGGATATGGCTACACCTTC,CASSHPTGTGYGYTF
-,TRBV6-5,TRBJ2-5,-,TGTGCCAGCAGTTCACTCGGGGGGCTACAGGAGACCCAGTACTTC,CASSSLGGLQETQYF
TRBD1,TRBV10-3,TRBJ2-7,many,TGTGCCACCACTGCGGGACAGGGGGCCGACGAGCAGTACTTC,CATTAGQGADEQYF
-,TRBV14,TRBJ2-7,many,TGTGCCAGCAGCCAGGGACGGAACATCCACGAGCAGTACTTC,CASSQGRNIHEQYF
-,TRBV30,TRBJ1-2,many,TGTGCCTGGAGCCGGCAGGGTCGACCCTATGGCTACACCTTC,CAWSRQGRPYGYTF
-,TRBV5-1,TRBJ2-5,many,TGCGCCAGCAGCCATCGGGGCGGGACGCCCGGGGGTGATCGGAGGGAGACCCAGTACTTC,CASSHRGGTPGGDRRETQYF
-,TRBV6-5,TRBJ1-2,-,TGTGCCAGCAGTTACTCGGTGGCAGGGGTAGGCTACACCTTC,CASSYSVAGVGYTF
-,TRBV20-1,TRBJ1-1,-,TGCAGTGCTAGGGGAGCTTTCTTT,CSARGAFF
-,TRBV7-2,TRBJ2-5,many,TGTGCCAGCAGCCAAGACGGCGGGGGCGAGACCCAGTACTTC,CASSQDGGGETQYF
TRBD2,TRBV5-1,TRBJ2-5,-,TGCGCCAGCAGCTCTAGCGGATGGGAGACCCAGTACTTC,CASSSSGWETQYF
-,TRBV7-8,TRBJ2-5,few,TGTGCCAGCAGCTTAGTTCTGGGTTACCAAGAGACCCAGTACTTC,CASSLVLGYQETQYF
-,TRBV2,TRBJ1-1,few,TGTGCCACACTAGGGAACACTGAAGCTTTCTTT,CATLGNTEAFF
TRBD2,TRBV9,TRBJ2-5,few,TGTGCCAGCAGCGTAGGGTACCCCCAGGGAGGGGAGACCCAGTACTTC,CASSVGYPQGGETQYF
-,TRBV7-9,TRBJ2-7,many,TGTGCCAGCAGCTTAGCAGGGCAGGGTCCCGAGCAGTACTTC,CASSLAGQGPEQYF
-,TRBV2,TRBJ2-5,many,TGTGCCAGCAGTGAAGAGCAACAAGAGACCCAGTACTTC,CASSEEQQETQYF
-,TRBV9,TRBJ2-1,-,TGTGCCAGCAGCCAGACGGGGTTCAGGAACAATGAGCAGTTCTTC,CASSQTGFRNNEQFF
-,TRBV19,TRBJ1-1,few,TGTGCCAGTAAGACAGCCTGGGCCGCCTCGATTAAGAACACTGAAGCTTTCTTT,CASKTAWAASIKNTEAFF
-,TRBV20-1,TRBJ2-2,many,TGCAGTGCTAGAGTTTGGACGAACACCGGGGAGCTGTTTTTT,CSARVWTNTGELFF
-,TRBV27,TRBJ1-1,many,TGTGCCTCCATCCCCCACGGTGGGGGGACTGAAGCTTTCTTT,CASIPHGGGTEAFF
-,TRBV2,TRBJ1-5,many,TGTGCCAGCACCTCCGGGACATATCAGCCCCAGCATTTT,CASTSGTYQPQHF
-,TRBV28,TRBJ1-1,-,TGTGCCAGCAGTCGGCCCAAGAACACTGAAGCTTTCTTT,CASSRPKNTEAFF
-,TRBV6-5,TRBJ1-6,many,TGTGCCAGCAGTTACCCTCCGACAGTTGAAACACCCCTCCACTTT,CASSYPPTVETPLHF
TRBD2,TRBV6-1,TRBJ2-5,-,TGTGCCAGCACGGTGGCGGGGGGGCCTGAGACCCAGTACTTC,CASTVAGGPETQYF
-,TRBV7-9,TRBJ1-2,many,TGTGCCAGCAGCTCGAGGGGGTTGGGCTACACCTTC,CASSSRGLGYTF
-,TRBV6-1,TRBJ2-7,-,TGTGCCACCGCTTCACAGGGGAGGTACGAGCAGTACTTC,CATASQGRYEQYF
-,TRBV6-5,TRBJ1-2,many,TGTGCCAGCAGTTACTCTTCGGGGATTCGGAACTATGGCTACACCTTC,CASSYSSGIRNYGYTF
-,TRBV28,TRBJ2-5,few,TGTGCCAGCACCCCCCGCCTGGCAGCCCAAGAGACCCAGTACTTC,CASTPRLAAQETQYF
-,TRBV10-3,TRBJ2-7,few,TGTGCCATCAGTGAGTCCGGGTTCGAGCAGTACTTC,CAISESGFEQYF
-,TRBV6-1,TRBJ2-5,many,TGTGCCAGCAGTGCCCGGACAGTTGGCCAAGAGACCCAGTACTTC,CASSARTVGQETQYF
-,TRBV9,TRBJ2-7,few,TGTGCCAGCAGCTCCCCGATGGGGGGCGAGCAGTACTTC,CASSSPMGGEQYF
TRBD1,TRBV12-3/TRBV12-4,TRBJ1-1,-,TGTGCCAGCAGTCAAACAGGGGGAACCACTGAAGCTTTCTTT,CASSQTGGTTEAFF
-,TRBV4-1,TRBJ1-1,-,TGCGCCAGCAGCCAAGATCTTAAGGGGCTAGGGACTGAAGCTTTCTTT,CASSQDLKGLGTEAFF
-,TRBV5-1,TRBJ1-2,-,TGCGCCAGCAGCTTGGTTTCGTCCTATGGCTACACCTTC,CASSLVSSYGYTF
TRBD1,TRBV28,TRBJ2-6,many,TGTGCCAGCAGTTCCCGACAGGGTATAGGAGGGGCCAACGTCCTGACTTTC,CASSSRQGIGGANVLTF
-,TRBV7-9,TRBJ1-5,many,TGTGCCAGCAGCGAGAGGGGGACTCAGCCCCAGCATTTT,CASSERGTQPQHF
-,TRBV5-1,TRBJ1-5,many,TGCGCCAGCAGCCTGGGACACCCTAATCAGCCCCAGCATTTT,CASSLGHPNQPQHF
-,TRBV11-3,TRBJ2-5,few,TGTGCCAGCAGCTTAGGACTAGTGGGGACCCAGTACTTC,CASSLGLVGTQYF
-,TRBV7-3,TRBJ2-5,many,TGTGCCAGCAGCTTACTAGGAGGGCTCCAAGAGACCCAGTACTTC,CASSLLGGLQETQYF
-,TRBV5-1,TRBJ2-2,many,TGCGCCAGCAGACTGACAGAAGTCACCGGGGAGCTGTTTTTT,CASRLTEVTGELFF
-,TRBV19,TRBJ1-2,few,TGTGCCAGTAAGGACAGCTTTAACTATGGCTACACCTTC,CASKDSFNYGYTF
-,TRBV27,TRBJ2-5,many,TGTGCCAGCCTCCAGATCTCCACCGGGGAGACCCAGTACTTC,CASLQISTGETQYF